Presented here are 31 T cell receptor beta chains from one specimen sequenced in a study of T cells in Graves' hyperthyroidism and ophthalmopathy. RNA transcripts served as the template for amplifying TCR beta CDR3 regions. A set of HTBI primers served as the primers for a first-round RT-PCR of the TCR CDR3. One entry per CDR3 protein, called by TCRdb with MiXCR from the multiplex PCR reads. This table holds around 490,000 distinct CDR3 sequences, just under 20% found once. Input material: blood. The receptors were gathered from a man in his forties or fifties with Graves' ophthalmopathy.

The chain uses TRBV20-1 and TRBJ2-7, with D perhaps matching TRBD2 (5 bases). CDR1 is DFQATT, CDR2 SNEGSKA, per germline (reference sequence). The CDR3 runs to 11 residues. V shed 3 bases and J shed 2 bases, with 5 bases lying between them. This chain's CDR3 is CSASGAYEQYF. CDR3 DNA sequence: TGCAGTGCTAGCGGGGCCTACGAGCAGTACTTC.

This clonotype was detected only a few times. The rearrangement uses TRBV6-1 and TRBJ2-7; the match to TRBD2 covers 15 bases. The CDR3 length is 18 residues. CDR1 is MNHNS, CDR2 SASEGT, per germline. J was trimmed by 0 bases and V by 3 bases; bases with no gene match: 6. In DNA form, the CDR3 reads TGTGCCAGCAGTGACGCCGGGACTAGCGGGGGGAGCTCCTACGAGCAGTACTTC. Translating gives CASSDAGTSGGSSYEQYF.

This clonotype was counted a few times. The J gene is TRBJ2-1, the V gene TRBV4-2; 9 bases are a match to TRBD2. The CDR3 extends over 17 amino acids. The V and J ends lost 0 bases and 2 bases, in that order; junction bases with no gene match: 5. Per germline, CDR1 LGHNA and CDR2 YNFKEQ. This CDR3 reads CASSQEIAGAAYNEQFF. The CDR3 DNA reads TGTGCCAGCAGCCAAGAAATAGCGGGGGCCGCCTACAATGAGCAGTTCTTC.

There are a few counts of this clonotype. This chain connects TRBV6-1 to TRBJ2-4; D unclear. This CDR3 is built from 17 residues. CDR1 and CDR2 from the germline V gene are MNHNS and SASEGT. Trimming took off 5 bases at V and 0 bases at J, with 17 bases between the two ends. CDR3 protein: CASSLGWGGLAKNIQYF. In nucleotides, the CDR3 is TGTGCCAGCAGTCTGGGGTGGGGTGGGCTAGCCAAAAACATTCAGTACTTC.

The chain couples TRBV7-6 to TRBJ1-1, with D hard to call. The CDR3 is 17 amino acids. The ends were cut back, 0 bases at V and 0 bases at J, with 14 bases in the middle. Germline assignment: CDR1 SGHVS and CDR2 FNYEAQ. The CDR3 DNA sequence: TGTGCCAGCAGCTTAGCGCGTGGAACGGATATGAACACTGAAGCTTTCTTT. Translating it yields CASSLARGTDMNTEAFF.

This clonotype was counted ten times or more. The chain carries TRBV7-8 and TRBJ2-3; D tentatively reads TRBD1 or TRBD2 (6 bases each). Trimming left V 4 bases short and J 1 base short, with 15 bases between. This CDR3 is built from 16 residues. Germline values: CDR1 SGHVS, CDR2 FQNEAQ. The chain's CDR3 is CASSSLPEGGTDTQYF. The CDR3 bases are TGTGCCAGCAGCTCCCTTCCGGAGGGGGGCACAGATACGCAGTATTTT.

This clonotype was counted many times. The junction departs from the called germline gene at one end, perhaps through a read error. V usage is TRBV5-1 and J usage is TRBJ1-5; 7 bases map to TRBD1. The length of the CDR3 is 13 residues. CDR1 and CDR2 from the germline V gene are SGHRS and YFSETQ. CDR3: CASSLQGNQPQHF. CDR3 DNA: TGTGCCAGCAGCCTACAGGGGAATCAGCCCCAGCATTTT.

In this sample, this clonotype turned up many times. The chain has TRBV20-1 and TRBJ1-1, with a possible D match to TRBD1 (6 bases). V was pared by 4 bases and J by 7 bases, with 13 bases between. CDR3 length: 12 amino acids. From germline, CDR1 is DFQATT and CDR2 SNEGSKA (reference sequence). CDR3 residues: CSATSGVLEAFF. CDR3 sequence (DNA): TGCAGTGCTACTTCAGGGGTACTTGAAGCTTTCTTT.

The sample holds a few counts of this clonotype. The chain recombines TRBV7-2 with TRBJ2-1; a weak D match, TRBD2 (6 bases). V lost 5 bases, J lost 12 bases, and 14 bases lay in between. This CDR3 is 12 amino acids long. The germline V gene encodes CDR1 SGHTA and CDR2 FQGNSA. CDR3 bases: TGTGCCAGCAGCACACCCCCGGAGGGGCAGTTCTTC. This encodes CASSTPPEGQFF. The full variable domain, completed using reference TRBV7-2 and TRBJ2-1, is GAGVSQSPSNKVTEKGKDVELRCDPISGHTALYWYRQSLGQGLEFLIYFQGNSAPDKSGLPSDRFSAERTGGSVSTLTIQRTQQEDSAVYLCASSTPPEGQFFGPGTRLTVL.

This clonotype was seen repeatedly, ten times or more. The genes are TRBV11-2 and TRBJ2-1; no firm D call. The germline gives CDR1 SGHAT, CDR2 FQNNGV. With 5 bases removed from V and 10 bases from J, the gap between germline ends came to 9 bases. CDR3 length: 11 residues. The CDR3 reads CASSVAPEQFF. The CDR3 DNA is TGTGCCAGCAGCGTAGCCCCCGAGCAGTTCTTC.

This chain links TRBV5-5 with TRBJ1-5; D gene ambiguous. The ends were cut back, 2 bases at V and 5 bases at J, with 8 bases in the middle. This CDR3 has 13 residues. Germline lookup yields CDR1 SGHKS and CDR2 YYEKEE (reference sequence). The CDR3 loop reads CASSFQNDQPQHF. DNA of the CDR3: TGTGCCAGCAGCTTCCAAAACGATCAGCCCCAGCATTTT. The full variable domain, rest sourced from reference TRBV5-5 and TRBJ1-5, is DAGVTQSPTHLIKTRGQQVTLRCSPISGHKSVSWYQQVLGQGPQFIFQYYEKEERGRGNFPDRFSARQFPNYSSELNVNALLLGDSALYLCASSFQNDQPQHFGDGTRLSIL.

The chain joins TRBV3-1 to TRBJ2-7; D is unclear. CDR1 is LGHDT, CDR2 YNNKEL, per germline (reference sequence). Trimming took off 5 bases at V and 4 bases at J, with 12 bases between the two ends. This CDR3 is built from 13 residues. CDR3 DNA sequence: TGTGCCAGCAGCTCTTCAGTTGTATACGAGCAGTACTTC. The encoded protein is CASSSSVVYEQYF.

This clonotype was seen many times. This sequence joins TRBV28 and TRBJ2-3, with TRBD2 matching 11 bases. Germline loops: CDR1 MDHEN, CDR2 SYDVKM. This CDR3 contains 15 residues. V dropped 7 bases and J dropped 3; count of bases not matched to a gene: 6. The CDR3 nucleotides read TGTGCCAGCACCAAACCTAGCGGGAGGACAGATACGCAGTATTTT. Protein product: CASTKPSGRTDTQYF.

This clonotype came up many times. The V gene is TRBV5-5, the J gene TRBJ2-1; D is undetermined. The length of the CDR3 is 12 residues. V was clipped by 0 bases and J by 6 bases, with 4 bases between them. Germline CDR1 and CDR2: SGHKS and YYEKEE (reference sequence). The CDR3 coding sequence is TGTGCCAGCAGCTTGGAGATCAATGAGCAGTTCTTC. Translation: CASSLEINEQFF.

The chain has TRBV11-2 and TRBJ1-2; possible D gene TRBD1, 6 bases. V was pared by 5 bases and J by 4 bases, with 20 bases between. CDR1 and CDR2 (germline): SGHAT, FQNNGV. CDR3 length: 16 amino acids. The CDR3 bases are TGTGCCAGCAGCAAGCAGGGACAAGGGAGGTCCTATGGCTACACCTTC. This sequence encodes CASSKQGQGRSYGYTF.

Ten or more counts support this clonotype. This chain connects TRBV28 to TRBJ1-1; TRBD1 might be the D (5 bases). The CDR3 consists of 14 residues. V dropped 7 bases and J dropped 0 bases, with 12 bases sitting between them. The germline CDR1 and CDR2 sequences are MDHEN and SYDVKM. The CDR3 nucleotides read TGTGCCAGCAATGAAGGGGCGATGAACACTGAAGCTTTCTTT. Protein sequence: CASNEGAMNTEAFF.

The chain is built from TRBV19 and TRBJ1-5; 7 bases agree with TRBD1. J gave up 0 bases and V 3 bases, and 5 bases lay outside the gene matches. This CDR3 is built from 16 residues. The germline gives CDR1 LNHDA, CDR2 SQIVND (reference sequence). The CDR3 loop is CASSIVTGYSNQPQHF. Written as DNA, the CDR3 is TGTGCCAGTAGTATCGTGACAGGGTATAGCAATCAGCCCCAGCATTTT.

In this sample, this clonotype turned up many times. The chain employs TRBV12-3 or TRBV12-4 and TRBJ2-5; 14 nucleotides match TRBD2. Trimming cost V 5 bases and J 5 bases; bases outside gene matches: 10. CDR3 length: 17 residues. The CDR3 spells CASSPLGLAGGSETQYF. DNA of the CDR3: TGTGCCAGCAGTCCCCTCGGACTAGCGGGAGGATCGGAGACCCAGTACTTC.

The chain uses TRBV29-1 and TRBJ1-2, with TRBD1 as a possible D gene (5 bases). Germline V CDR1 and CDR2: SQVTM, ANQGSEA. V lost 2 bases to trimming and J lost 4 bases, with 8 bases between them. The length of the CDR3 is 12 residues. CDR3 bases: TGCAGCGTTGAACGCGGGGGCTATGGCTACACCTTC. Translation gives CSVERGGYGYTF.

The chain uses TRBV19 and TRBJ2-4; tentative D call: TRBD1 (6 bases). Germline lookup yields CDR1 LNHDA and CDR2 SQIVND (reference sequence). V was pared by 4 bases and J by 3 bases, with 10 bases between. CDR3 length equals 14 residues. CDR3 amino acids: CASSTGEVKNIQYF. CDR3 sequence (DNA): TGTGCCAGTAGTACAGGGGAAGTCAAAAACATTCAGTACTTC.

This clonotype was recorded at least ten times. The V call is TRBV24-1, the J call TRBJ2-5, with D tentatively TRBD1 (6 bases). Trimming shortened V by 4 bases and J by 2 bases, and 13 bases separated the two germline ends. Germline V lookup: CDR1 KGHDR, CDR2 SFDVKD. This CDR3 contains 15 residues. The DNA of the CDR3 is TGTGCCACCAGTGACTCCAGGGGTGAGCAAGAGACCCAGTACTTC. This encodes CATSDSRGEQETQYF.

This clonotype has more than one count but fewer than ten. The chain has TRBV7-9 and TRBJ2-5; D not certain. V was pared by 1 base and J by 10 bases, with 10 bases between. Germline V lookup: CDR1 SEHNR, CDR2 FQNEAQ (reference sequence). The CDR3 is made up of 12 amino acids. CDR3 nucleotides: TGTGCCAGCAGCTTAGGAGTGACGTACCAGTACTTC. Encoded protein: CASSLGVTYQYF.

This chain connects TRBV19 to TRBJ2-1, with a tentative D call TRBD2 (6 bases). Per the germline V gene, CDR1 is LNHDA and CDR2 is SQIVND (reference sequence). The CDR3 is 15 amino acids. V shed 3 bases and J shed 5 bases, with 14 bases lying between them. CDR3 protein: CASSMKRGSHNEQFF. CDR3 coding DNA: TGTGCCAGTAGTATGAAACGGGGGAGCCACAATGAGCAGTTCTTC.

This clonotype showed up many times. The chain carries TRBV30 and TRBJ2-3, with D possibly being TRBD2 (6 bases). CDR3 length equals 12 residues. CDR1 is GTSNPN and CDR2 is SVGIG in the germline V gene (reference sequence). V lost 5 bases, J lost 4 bases, and 10 bases lay in between. The CDR3 reads CAWQTSSDTQYF. CDR3 DNA: TGTGCCTGGCAGACTAGTTCAGATACGCAGTATTTT.

This clonotype was seen many times. The rearrangement joins TRBV11-2 to TRBJ2-5; possible D gene TRBD1, 7 bases. Germline CDR1 reads SGHAT; CDR2 reads FQNNGV. V was pared by 1 base and J by 3 bases, with 12 bases between. The CDR3 spans 15 residues. Here the CDR3 DNA reads TGTGCCAGCAGCTTAGGATCAGGGGGGAAAGAGACCCAGTACTTC. It is translated as CASSLGSGGKETQYF.

This chain joins TRBV20-1 and TRBJ2-3; 8 bases agree with TRBD2. CDR1 and CDR2 (germline): DFQATT, SNEGSKA (reference sequence). CDR3 length equals 16 residues. Losses at the gene ends were 1 base for V and 7 bases for J; bases not matched to a gene: 13. CDR3 region: CSARAKLAEPGNTQYF. The CDR3 coding sequence is TGCAGTGCTAGAGCAAAACTAGCGGAGCCAGGGAATACGCAGTATTTT.

This clonotype turned up a few times. The rearrangement uses TRBV7-9 and TRBJ2-5; D gene ambiguous. Trimming took off 3 bases at V and 4 bases at J, with 9 bases between the two ends. This CDR3 is built from 13 residues. Germline V lookup: CDR1 SEHNR, CDR2 FQNEAQ (reference sequence). The CDR3 reads CASSFQRTETQYF. The CDR3 coding sequence is TGTGCCAGCAGCTTCCAGCGTACAGAGACCCAGTACTTC.

This clonotype was found many times. The rearrangement uses TRBV13 and TRBJ2-7; D could derive from TRBD1 or TRBD2 (5 bases each). CDR1 and CDR2 (germline): PRHDT, FYEKMQ (reference sequence). The CDR3 loop spans 15 amino acids. Deletions cut 4 bases from V and 3 bases from J, with 16 bases between. This CDR3 is CASSSSGDGSYEQYF. The CDR3 coding sequence is TGTGCCAGCAGCTCGAGTGGGGACGGCAGCTACGAGCAGTACTTC.

This clonotype was seen many times. V is TRBV11-3 and J is TRBJ2-7, with D tentatively TRBD1 or TRBD2 (5 bases each). Germline lookup yields CDR1 SGHNT and CDR2 YENEEA. Trimming pared 5 bases from V and 7 bases from J, leaving 15 bases between. This CDR3 has 13 residues. CDR3 residues: CASSIWDGTEQYF. CDR3 in DNA: TGTGCCAGCAGCATCTGGGACGGAACGGAGCAGTACTTC.

This clonotype appeared many times. The chain links TRBV28 to TRBJ2-5, with D unclear. CDR1 and CDR2 from the germline V gene are MDHEN and SYDVKM. CDR3 length equals 12 residues. V lost 6 bases, J lost 0 bases, and 5 bases lay in between. In nucleotides, the CDR3 is TGTGCCAGCAGCGAGGACCAAGAGACCCAGTACTTC. Protein sequence: CASSEDQETQYF. The whole variable domain, remainder taken from reference TRBV28 and TRBJ2-5, is DVKVTQSSRYLVKRTGEKVFLECVQDMDHENMFWYRQDPGLGLRLIYFSYDVKMKEKGDIPEGYSVSREKKERFSLILESASTNQTSMYLCASSEDQETQYFGPGTRLLVL.

There are many counts of this clonotype. The J gene is TRBJ2-6, the V gene TRBV10-3, with D possibly TRBD1 on 5 matching bases. Trimming pared 2 bases from V and 0 bases from J, leaving 17 bases between. Germline values: CDR1 ENHRY, CDR2 SYGVKD. The CDR3 covers 19 residues. CDR3 DNA sequence: TGTGCCATCAGTGAGGAAGGGGCAGGCACCAACTCTGGGGCCAACGTCCTGACTTTC. It specifies CAISEEGAGTNSGANVLTF.